The text below deals with one T cell receptor (beta chain). Its cognate antigen is unknown. This sample was included in a study of beta chain features in type 1 diabetes. Study findings and constraints: For type 1 diabetes patients, VDJ junctions showed fewer insertions and more deletions. The similarity of naive, central memory and Treg TCRB repertoires appeared greater among patients than among healthy donors. Shortening of TCRB CDR3s, moderate but significant, appeared in all four CD4+ subsets of Type 1 diabetes patients.

It was one heparinised blood draw, averaging around 100 mL, that each donor gave. Isolated RNA was reverse transcribed in full, so expressed TCRB transcripts were sequenced. The protocol was immunoSEQ multiplex PCR, while the TCRdb copy is restricted to in-frame clones and leaves out a portion. The table lists approximately 46,000 clones, approximately 40% of them singletons. V was clipped by 3 bases and J by 5 bases; unmatched bases: 4. The CDR3 loop spans 14 amino acids. Germline values: CDR1 SEHNR, CDR2 FQNEAQ (reference sequence). Material: stem cell memory CD4+ T cells from blood. This chain connects TRBV7-9 to TRBJ2-5; 9 nucleotides align to TRBD1. The source is a man aged 25 to 40 with type 1 diabetes. The CDR3 loop is CASSFGTGTETQYF. For the CDR3, the DNA is TGTGCCAGCAGCTTCGGGACAGGGACGGAGACCCAGTACTTC.